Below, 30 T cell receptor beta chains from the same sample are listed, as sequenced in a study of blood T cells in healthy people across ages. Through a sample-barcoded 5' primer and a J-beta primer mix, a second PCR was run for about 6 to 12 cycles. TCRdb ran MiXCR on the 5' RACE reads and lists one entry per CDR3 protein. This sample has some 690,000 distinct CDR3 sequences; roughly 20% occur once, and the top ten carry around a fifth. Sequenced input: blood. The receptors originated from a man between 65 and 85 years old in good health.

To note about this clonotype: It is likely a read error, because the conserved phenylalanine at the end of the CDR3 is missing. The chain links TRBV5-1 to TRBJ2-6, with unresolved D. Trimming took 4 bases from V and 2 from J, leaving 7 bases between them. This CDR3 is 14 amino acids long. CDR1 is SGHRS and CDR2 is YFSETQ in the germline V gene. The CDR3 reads CASSLDPGANVLTL. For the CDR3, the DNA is TGCGCCAGCAGCCTGGACCCTGGGGCCAACGTCCTGACTTTA.

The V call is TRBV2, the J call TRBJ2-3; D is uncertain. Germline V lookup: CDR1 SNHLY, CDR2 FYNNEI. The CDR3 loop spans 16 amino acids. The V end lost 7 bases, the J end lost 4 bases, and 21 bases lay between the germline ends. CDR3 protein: CASNSRRNPGADTQYF. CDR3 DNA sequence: TGTGCCAGCAATTCGAGGAGAAACCCCGGCGCAGATACGCAGTATTTT.

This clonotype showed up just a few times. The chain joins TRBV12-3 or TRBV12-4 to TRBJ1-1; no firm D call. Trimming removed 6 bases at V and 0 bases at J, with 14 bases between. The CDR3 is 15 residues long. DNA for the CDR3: TGTGCCAGCAGCATTAGCGGGGTCATGAACACTGAAGCTTTCTTT. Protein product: CASSISGVMNTEAFF.

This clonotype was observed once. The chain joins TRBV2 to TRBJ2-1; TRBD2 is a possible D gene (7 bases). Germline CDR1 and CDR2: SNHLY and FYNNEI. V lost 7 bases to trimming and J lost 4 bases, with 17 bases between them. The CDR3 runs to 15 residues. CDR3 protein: CASKVEGGGYNEQFF. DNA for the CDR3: TGTGCCAGCAAGGTGGAGGGGGGGGGATACAATGAGCAGTTCTTC. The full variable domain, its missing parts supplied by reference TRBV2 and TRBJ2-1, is EPEVTQTPSHQVTQMGQEVILRCVPISNHLYFYWYRQILGQKVEFLVSFYNNEISEKSEIFDDQFSVERPDGSNFTLKIRSTKLEDSAMYFCASKVEGGGYNEQFFGPGTRLTVL.

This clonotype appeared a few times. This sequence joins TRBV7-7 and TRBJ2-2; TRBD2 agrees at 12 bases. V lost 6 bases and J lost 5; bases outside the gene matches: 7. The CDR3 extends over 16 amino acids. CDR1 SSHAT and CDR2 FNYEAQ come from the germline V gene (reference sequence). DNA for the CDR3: TGTGCCAGCAGGCGACTAGCGGGGGATTCGACCGGGGAGCTGTTTTTT. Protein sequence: CASRRLAGDSTGELFF.

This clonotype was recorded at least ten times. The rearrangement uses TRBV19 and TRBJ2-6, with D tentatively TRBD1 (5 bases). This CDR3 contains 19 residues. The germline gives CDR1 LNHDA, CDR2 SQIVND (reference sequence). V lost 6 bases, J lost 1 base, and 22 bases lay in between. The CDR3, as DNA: TGTGCCAGTAGCTACACGCTGGGCAGGGCTAGGTCTGGGGCCAACGTCCTGACTTTC. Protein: CASSYTLGRARSGANVLTF.

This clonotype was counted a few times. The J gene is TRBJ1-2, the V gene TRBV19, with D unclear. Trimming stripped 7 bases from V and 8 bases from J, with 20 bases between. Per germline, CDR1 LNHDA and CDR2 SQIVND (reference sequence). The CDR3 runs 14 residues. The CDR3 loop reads CASTQRVEVGGYTF. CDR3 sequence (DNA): TGTGCCAGTACCCAACGGGTGGAGGTCGGGGGCTACACCTTC.

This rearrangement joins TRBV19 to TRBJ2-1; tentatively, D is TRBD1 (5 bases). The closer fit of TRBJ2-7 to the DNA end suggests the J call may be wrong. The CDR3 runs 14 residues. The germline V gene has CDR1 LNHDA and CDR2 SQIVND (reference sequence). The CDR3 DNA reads TGTGCCAGTAGCTCGGACACCCAGTCCTACGAGCAGTACTTC. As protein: CASSSDTQSYEQYF.

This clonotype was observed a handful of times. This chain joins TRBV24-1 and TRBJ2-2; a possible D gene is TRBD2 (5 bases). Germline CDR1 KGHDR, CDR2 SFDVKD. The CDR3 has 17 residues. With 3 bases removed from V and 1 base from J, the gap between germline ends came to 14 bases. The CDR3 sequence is CATSDTPDYGNTGELFF. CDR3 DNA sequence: TGTGCCACCAGTGATACCCCAGACTACGGGAACACCGGGGAGCTGTTTTTT.

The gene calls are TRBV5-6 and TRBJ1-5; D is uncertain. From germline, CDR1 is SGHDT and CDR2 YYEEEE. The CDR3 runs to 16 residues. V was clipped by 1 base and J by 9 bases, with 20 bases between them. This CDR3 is CASSLWNDPRRRPQHF. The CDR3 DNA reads TGTGCCAGCAGCTTGTGGAACGACCCAAGGCGGAGGCCCCAGCATTTT.

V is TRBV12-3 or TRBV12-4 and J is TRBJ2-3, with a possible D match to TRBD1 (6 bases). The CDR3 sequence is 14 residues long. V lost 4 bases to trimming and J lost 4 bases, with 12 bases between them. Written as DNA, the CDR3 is TGTGCCAGCAGTTCGACAGGATTGCCAGATACGCAGTATTTT. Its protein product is CASSSTGLPDTQYF.

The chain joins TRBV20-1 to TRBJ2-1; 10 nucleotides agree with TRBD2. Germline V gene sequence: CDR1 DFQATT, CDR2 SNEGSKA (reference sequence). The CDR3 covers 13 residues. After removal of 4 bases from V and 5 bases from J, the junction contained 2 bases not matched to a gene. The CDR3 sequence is CSAKGTSDNEQFF. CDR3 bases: TGCAGTGCTAAAGGGACTAGCGACAATGAGCAGTTCTTC.

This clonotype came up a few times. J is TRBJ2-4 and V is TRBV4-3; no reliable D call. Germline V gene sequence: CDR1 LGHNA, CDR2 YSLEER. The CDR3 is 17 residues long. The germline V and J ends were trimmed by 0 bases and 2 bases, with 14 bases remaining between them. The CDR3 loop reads CASSQDISAPSKNIQYF. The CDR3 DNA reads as TGCGCCAGCAGCCAAGACATTTCAGCGCCATCCAAAAACATTCAGTACTTC.

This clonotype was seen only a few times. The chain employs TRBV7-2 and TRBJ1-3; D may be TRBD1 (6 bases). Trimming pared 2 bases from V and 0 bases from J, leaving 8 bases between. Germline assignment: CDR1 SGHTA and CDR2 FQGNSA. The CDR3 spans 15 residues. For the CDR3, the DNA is TGTGCCAGCAGCTTAAGACAGGACTCTGGAAACACCATATATTTT. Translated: CASSLRQDSGNTIYF.

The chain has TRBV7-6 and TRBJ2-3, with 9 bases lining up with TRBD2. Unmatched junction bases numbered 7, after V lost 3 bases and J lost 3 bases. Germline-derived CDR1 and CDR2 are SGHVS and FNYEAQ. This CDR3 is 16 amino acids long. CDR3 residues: CASSLGTSLPTDTQYF. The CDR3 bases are TGTGCCAGCAGCTTGGGGACTAGCCTCCCAACAGATACGCAGTATTTT.

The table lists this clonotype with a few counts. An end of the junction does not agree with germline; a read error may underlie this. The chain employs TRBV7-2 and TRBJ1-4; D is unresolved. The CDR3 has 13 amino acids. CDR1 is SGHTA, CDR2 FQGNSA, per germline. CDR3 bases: TGTGCCAGTAGCTTAGAGGGTCGTAGGAAACTGTTTTTT. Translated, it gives CASSLEGRRKLFF.

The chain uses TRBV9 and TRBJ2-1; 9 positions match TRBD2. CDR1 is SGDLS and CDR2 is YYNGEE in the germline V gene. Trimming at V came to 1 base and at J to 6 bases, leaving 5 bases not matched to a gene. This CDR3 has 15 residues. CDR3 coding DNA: TGTGCCAGCAGCGTAATTAGCGGGAGTCCCAATGAGCAGTTCTTC. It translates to CASSVISGSPNEQFF.

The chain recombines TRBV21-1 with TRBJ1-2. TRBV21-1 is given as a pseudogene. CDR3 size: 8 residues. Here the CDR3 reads CAIERYTF. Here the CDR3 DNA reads TGTGCCATCGAGCGCTACACCTTC.

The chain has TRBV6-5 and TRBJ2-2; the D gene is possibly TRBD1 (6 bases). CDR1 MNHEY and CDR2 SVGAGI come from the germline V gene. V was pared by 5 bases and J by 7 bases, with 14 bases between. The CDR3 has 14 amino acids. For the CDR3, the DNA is TGTGCCAGCAGTCTCTCCAGGGGAGACGGGGAGCTGTTTTTT. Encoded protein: CASSLSRGDGELFF.

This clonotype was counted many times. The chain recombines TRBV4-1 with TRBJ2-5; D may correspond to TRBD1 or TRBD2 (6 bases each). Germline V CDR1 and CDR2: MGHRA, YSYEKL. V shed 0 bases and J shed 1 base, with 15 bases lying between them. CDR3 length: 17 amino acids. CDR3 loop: CASSQDLGGMIQETQYF. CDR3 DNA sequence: TGCGCCAGCAGCCAAGATTTAGGGGGGATGATCCAAGAGACCCAGTACTTC.

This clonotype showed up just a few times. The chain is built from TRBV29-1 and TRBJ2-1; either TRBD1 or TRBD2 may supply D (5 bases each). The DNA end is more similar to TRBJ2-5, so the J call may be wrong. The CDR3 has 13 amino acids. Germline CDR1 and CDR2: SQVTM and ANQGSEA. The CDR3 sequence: CSVRDGATGTQYF. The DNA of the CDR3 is TGCAGCGTCCGGGACGGGGCCACGGGGACCCAGTACTTC.

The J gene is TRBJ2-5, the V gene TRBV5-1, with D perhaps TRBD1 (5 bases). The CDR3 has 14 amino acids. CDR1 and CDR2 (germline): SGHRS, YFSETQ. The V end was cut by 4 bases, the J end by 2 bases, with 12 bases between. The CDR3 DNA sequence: TGCGCCAGCAGCCAACAGGACATACAAGAGACCCAGTACTTC. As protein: CASSQQDIQETQYF.

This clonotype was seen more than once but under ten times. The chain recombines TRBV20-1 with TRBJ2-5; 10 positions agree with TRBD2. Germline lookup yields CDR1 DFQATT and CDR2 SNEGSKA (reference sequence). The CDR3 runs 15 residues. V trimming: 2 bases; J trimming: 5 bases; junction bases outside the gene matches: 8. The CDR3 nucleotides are TGCAGTGCTAGAACCGGGACTAGCGTACGGGAGACCCAGTACTTC. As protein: CSARTGTSVRETQYF.

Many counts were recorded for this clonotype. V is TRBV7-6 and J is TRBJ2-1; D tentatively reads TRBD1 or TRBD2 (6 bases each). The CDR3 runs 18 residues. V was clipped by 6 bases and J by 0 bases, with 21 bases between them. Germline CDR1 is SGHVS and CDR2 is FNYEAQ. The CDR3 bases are TGTGCCAGCAGGCTGACAAAGGGGGGCCTGGGCTCCTACAATGAGCAGTTCTTC. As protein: CASRLTKGGLGSYNEQFF.

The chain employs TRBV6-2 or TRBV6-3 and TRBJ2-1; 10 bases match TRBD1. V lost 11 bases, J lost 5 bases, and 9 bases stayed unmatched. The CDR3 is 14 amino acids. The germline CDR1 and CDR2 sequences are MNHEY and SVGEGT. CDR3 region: CASLRDRGHNEQFF. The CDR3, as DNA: TGTGCCTCGTTGAGGGACAGGGGCCACAATGAGCAGTTCTTC.

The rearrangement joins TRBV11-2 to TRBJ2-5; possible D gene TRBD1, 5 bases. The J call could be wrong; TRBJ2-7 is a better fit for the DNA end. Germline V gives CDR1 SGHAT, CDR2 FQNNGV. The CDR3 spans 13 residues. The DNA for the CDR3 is TGTGCCAGCAGCTTAGACAGGGTCAACGAGCAGTACTTC. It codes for CASSLDRVNEQYF.

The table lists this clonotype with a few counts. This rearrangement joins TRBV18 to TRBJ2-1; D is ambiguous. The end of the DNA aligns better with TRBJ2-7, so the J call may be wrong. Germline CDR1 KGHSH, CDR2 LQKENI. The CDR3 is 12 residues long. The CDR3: CASSPTNYEQYF. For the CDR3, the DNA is TGTGCCAGCTCACCAACGAACTACGAGCAGTACTTC.

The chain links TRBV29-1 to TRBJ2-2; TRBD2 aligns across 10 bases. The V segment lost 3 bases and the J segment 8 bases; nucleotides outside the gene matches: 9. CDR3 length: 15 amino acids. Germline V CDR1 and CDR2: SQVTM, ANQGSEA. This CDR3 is CSVEPSSGRSGELFF. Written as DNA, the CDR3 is TGCAGCGTTGAGCCTTCTAGCGGGAGATCTGGGGAGCTGTTTTTT.

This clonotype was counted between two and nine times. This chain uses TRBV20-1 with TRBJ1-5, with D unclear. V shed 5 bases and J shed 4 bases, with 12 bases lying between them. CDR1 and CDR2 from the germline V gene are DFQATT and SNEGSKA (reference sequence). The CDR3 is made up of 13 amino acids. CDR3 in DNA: TGCAGTGCTCCATCCCAACGTAATCAGCCCCAGCATTTT. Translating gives CSAPSQRNQPQHF.

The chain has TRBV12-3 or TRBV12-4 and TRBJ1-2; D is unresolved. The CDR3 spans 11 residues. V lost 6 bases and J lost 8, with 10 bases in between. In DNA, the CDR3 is TGTGCCAGCAGCCGCCTAGGGGGCTACACCTTC. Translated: CASSRLGGYTF.